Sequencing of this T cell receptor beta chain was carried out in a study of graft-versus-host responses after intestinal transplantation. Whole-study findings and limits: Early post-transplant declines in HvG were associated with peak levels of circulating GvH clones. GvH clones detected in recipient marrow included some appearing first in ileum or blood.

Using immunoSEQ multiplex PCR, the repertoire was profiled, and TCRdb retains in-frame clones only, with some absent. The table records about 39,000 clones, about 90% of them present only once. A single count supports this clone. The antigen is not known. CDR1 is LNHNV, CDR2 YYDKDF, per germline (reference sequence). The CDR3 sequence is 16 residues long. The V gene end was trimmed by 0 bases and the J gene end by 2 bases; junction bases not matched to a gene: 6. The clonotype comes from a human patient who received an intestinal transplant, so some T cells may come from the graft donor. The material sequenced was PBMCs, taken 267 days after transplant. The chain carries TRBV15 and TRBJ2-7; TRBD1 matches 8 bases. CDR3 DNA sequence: TGTGCCACCAGCAGAGATGGCGGACAGGGTACCTACGAGCAGTACTTC. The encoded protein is CATSRDGGQGTYEQYF.